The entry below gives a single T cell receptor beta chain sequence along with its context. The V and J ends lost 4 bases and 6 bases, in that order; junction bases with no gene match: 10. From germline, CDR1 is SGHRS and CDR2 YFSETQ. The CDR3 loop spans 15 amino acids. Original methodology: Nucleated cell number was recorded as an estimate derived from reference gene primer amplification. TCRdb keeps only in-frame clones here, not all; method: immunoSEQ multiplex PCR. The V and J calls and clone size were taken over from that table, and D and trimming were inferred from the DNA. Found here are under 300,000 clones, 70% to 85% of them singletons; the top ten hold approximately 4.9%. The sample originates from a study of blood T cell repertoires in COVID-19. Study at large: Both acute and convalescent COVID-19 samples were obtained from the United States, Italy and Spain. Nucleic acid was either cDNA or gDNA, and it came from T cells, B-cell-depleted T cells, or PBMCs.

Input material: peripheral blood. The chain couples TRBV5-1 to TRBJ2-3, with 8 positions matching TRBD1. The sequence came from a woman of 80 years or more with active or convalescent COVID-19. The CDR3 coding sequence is TGCGCCAGCAGCCCGGGGACAGGCCGGGGGGATACGCAGTATTTT. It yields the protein CASSPGTGRGDTQYF.